What follows are 13 T cell receptor beta chains derived from one specimen sequenced in a study of radiation and T cells in renal cell carcinoma. Time point reported: blood 2 weeks post-SBRT. As to treatment: 15 Gy SBRT to primary tumor, nephrectomy 4 weeks later. The data were produced by immunoSEQ multiplex PCR, yet TCRdb's version contains in-frame clones alone and is incomplete. This table holds 100,000 to 150,000 clones, around 81% found once. The material was blood, obtained from a patient whose treatment included radiotherapy and nephrectomy. These receptor sequences come from a man aged 45 to 65 with renal cell carcinoma.

This rearrangement joins TRBV28 to TRBJ2-1; 7 bases agree with TRBD1. Trimming removed 5 bases from V and 6 bases from J; junction bases left unmatched: 10. The CDR3 runs to 15 residues. The germline V gene has CDR1 MDHEN and CDR2 SYDVKM. CDR3 DNA sequence: TGTGCCAGCAGTCCCCCGACAGGGAAGGGCAATGAGCAGTTCTTC. It encodes CASSPPTGKGNEQFF.

The J gene is TRBJ2-7, the V gene TRBV5-4; D gene ambiguous. CDR1 is SGHNT and CDR2 is YYREEE in the germline V gene (reference sequence). V lost 0 bases, J lost 0 bases, and 4 bases lay in between. The CDR3 length is 13 residues. This CDR3 is CASSLGSSYEQYF. Written as DNA, the CDR3 is TGTGCCAGCAGCTTGGGGTCCTCCTACGAGCAGTACTTC.

The V gene is TRBV29-1, the J gene TRBJ2-3; D might be TRBD1 (5 bases). The V gene lost 4 bases and the J gene lost 1 base, with 9 bases spanning the gap. The CDR3 length is 13 residues. The germline CDR1 and CDR2 sequences are SQVTM and ANQGSEA. The CDR3 sequence: CSVGAGRTDTQYF. DNA for the CDR3: TGCAGCGTTGGTGCAGGGCGCACAGATACGCAGTATTTT.

The chain combines TRBV7-2 with TRBJ1-2; D is uncertain. Deletions cut 1 base from V and 3 bases from J, with 12 bases between. The V gene's germline CDR1 is SGHTA and CDR2 FQGNSA. The CDR3 is 15 amino acids. CDR3 DNA sequence: TGTGCCAGCAGCTTAGAATTTCCAGAGTACTATGGCTACACCTTC. This gives the protein CASSLEFPEYYGYTF.

This clone was seen only a few times. The rearrangement links TRBV6-5 to TRBJ2-7, with 7 bases that match TRBD1. V shed 6 bases and J 3 bases; nucleotides not matched to a gene: 5. The CDR3 runs 13 residues. Germline-derived CDR1 and CDR2 are MNHEY and SVGAGI. CDR3 sequence reads: CASRLGQFYEQYF. Written as DNA, the CDR3 is TGTGCCAGCAGATTGGGACAGTTCTACGAGCAGTACTTC.

The chain is built from TRBV18 and TRBJ2-7; D possibly corresponds to TRBD2 (6 bases). The CDR3 length is 13 residues. Germline-derived CDR1 and CDR2 are KGHSH and LQKENI. With 6 bases removed from V and 3 bases from J, the gap between germline ends came to 12 bases. The CDR3 coding sequence is TGTGCCAGCTCCAATTCGGGGGACTACGAGCAGTACTTC. It encodes CASSNSGDYEQYF.

The genes are TRBV6-5 and TRBJ1-3, with D unclear. Trimming cost V 5 bases and J 0 bases, with 5 bases left between them. Germline V lookup: CDR1 MNHEY, CDR2 SVGAGI. The CDR3 totals 13 residues. CDR3 bases: TGTGCCAGCAGTGAGAGCTCTGGAAACACCATATATTTT. Residues: CASSESSGNTIYF.

This clone was seen more than once but under ten times. The same CDR3 also results from other DNA sequences found in this sample. CDR3 residues: CASSTNTDTQYF. The CDR3 DNA reads TGTGCCAGCAGCACGAACACAGATACGCAGTATTTT. The chain has TRBV7-8 and TRBJ2-3; unclear D gene. Germline loops: CDR1 SGHVS, CDR2 FQNEAQ. Trimming left V 5 bases short and J 2 bases short, with 5 bases between. CDR3 length: 12 amino acids. Full variable domain (remainder filled in from reference TRBV7-8 and TRBJ2-3): GAGVSQSPRYKVAKRGQDVALRCDPISGHVSLFWYQQALGQGPEFLTYFQNEAQLDKSGLPSDRFFAERPEGSVSTLKIQRTQQEDSAVYLCASSTNTDTQYFGPGTRLTVL.

The chain has TRBV6-1 and TRBJ1-4, with 7 bases identical to TRBD1. CDR1 is MNHNS and CDR2 is SASEGT in the germline V gene. Trimming at V came to 6 bases and at J to 7 bases, leaving 8 bases not matched to a gene. This CDR3 region has 14 residues. CDR3 loop: CASRETGMGEKLFF. CDR3 DNA sequence: TGTGCCAGCAGGGAGACAGGGATGGGTGAAAAACTGTTTTTT.

The chain is built from TRBV7-2 and TRBJ2-1; 8 bases fit TRBD1. Germline-derived CDR1 and CDR2 are SGHTA and FQGNSA. The CDR3 sequence is 16 residues long. Trimming took 5 bases from V and 4 from J; bases not matched to a gene: 10. For the CDR3, the DNA is TGTGCCAGCAGCCGCTCCGGACAGGGTGGTTACAATGAGCAGTTCTTC. It encodes CASSRSGQGGYNEQFF.

This clone appeared a few times. The chain carries TRBV10-2 and TRBJ2-1; 10 bases agree with TRBD2. The ends lost 6 bases at V and 9 bases at J; junction bases unmatched: 11. This CDR3 contains 15 residues. Germline V gene sequence: CDR1 WSHSY, CDR2 SAAADI. The CDR3 here is CASSETLASGSEQFF. Written as DNA, the CDR3 is TGCGCCAGCAGCGAAACCCTAGCTAGCGGGAGTGAGCAGTTCTTC.

The V and J genes are TRBV6-5 and TRBJ2-4, with D possibly TRBD2 on 6 matching bases. With 5 bases removed from V and 9 bases from J, the gap between germline ends came to 17 bases. The CDR3 runs 14 residues. Germline V gives CDR1 MNHEY, CDR2 SVGAGI. CDR3 coding DNA: TGTGCCAGCAGTCCCCCCCGGGACTGGGGCATTCAGTACTTC. Encoded protein: CASSPPRDWGIQYF.

This sequence joins TRBV11-2 and TRBJ2-7; D is unclear. CDR1 and CDR2 from the germline V gene are SGHAT and FQNNGV. Deletions cut 3 bases from V and 1 base from J, with 7 bases between. The CDR3 extends over 13 amino acids. CDR3 sequence reads: CASSFSPSYEQYF. CDR3 DNA sequence: TGTGCCAGCAGCTTCAGTCCGTCCTACGAGCAGTACTTC.